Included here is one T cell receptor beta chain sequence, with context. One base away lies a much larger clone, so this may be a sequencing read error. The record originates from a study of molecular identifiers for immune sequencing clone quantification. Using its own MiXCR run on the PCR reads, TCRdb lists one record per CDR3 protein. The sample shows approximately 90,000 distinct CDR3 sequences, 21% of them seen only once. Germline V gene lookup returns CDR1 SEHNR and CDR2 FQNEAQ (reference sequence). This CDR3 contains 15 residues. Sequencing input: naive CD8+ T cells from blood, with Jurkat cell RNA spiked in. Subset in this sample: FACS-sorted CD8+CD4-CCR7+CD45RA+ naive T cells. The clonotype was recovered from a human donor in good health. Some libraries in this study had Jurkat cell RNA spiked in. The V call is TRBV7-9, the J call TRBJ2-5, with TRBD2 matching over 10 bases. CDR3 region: CAGSYGTSVKVTQYF. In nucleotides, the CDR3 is TGTGCCGGCAGCTACGGGACTAGCGTCAAGGTGACCCAGTACTTC.